This passage covers 19 T cell receptor beta chains from one sample sequenced in a study of shared clonotypes between healthy human individuals. This table comes from immunoSEQ multiplex PCR, and its TCRdb copy is limited to in-frame clones, with some not included. The sample has more than 2 million clones; almost 96% are singletons. Sequences were obtained from naive CD4+ T cells sorted from blood. Described subset: CD45RA+ positively selected. The receptors come from a man aged 18 to 30 in good health.

This clone is a singleton in its sample. V is TRBV10-3 and J is TRBJ1-1; a weak D match, TRBD1 (5 bases). The CDR3 has 13 amino acids. Trimming cost V 6 bases and J 3 bases, with 11 bases left between them. Per the germline V gene, CDR1 is ENHRY and CDR2 is SYGVKD. CDR3 in DNA: TGTGCCATCAGCCCCAGGGAGGACACTGAAGCTTTCTTT. Amino acids: CAISPREDTEAFF.

The chain carries TRBV28 and TRBJ1-2; 9 bases match TRBD1. The CDR3 totals 17 residues. Germline values: CDR1 MDHEN, CDR2 SYDVKM. With V trimmed by 5 bases and J by 4 bases, 14 bases remained unmatched. DNA of the CDR3: TGTGCCAGCAGTCTTACCGGGACAGGGATCGGGAGCTATGGCTACACCTTC. Protein: CASSLTGTGIGSYGYTF.

The chain recombines TRBV19 with TRBJ2-6; no definite D call. Germline lookup yields CDR1 LNHDA and CDR2 SQIVND (reference sequence). CDR3 length: 16 residues. The V and J ends lost 1 base and 0 bases respectively, with 7 bases between them. CDR3 bases: TGTGCCAGTAGTATAGGGTCTTCCTCTGGGGCCAACGTCCTGACTTTC. Protein product: CASSIGSSSGANVLTF.

The chain uses TRBV5-4 and TRBJ2-7, with 16 bases aligning to TRBD2. This CDR3 spans 16 amino acids. CDR1 and CDR2 from the germline V gene are SGHNT and YYREEE (reference sequence). V gave up 4 bases and J gave up 3 bases; unmatched junction bases: 4. The CDR3 spells CASSQGLAGGRYEQYF. The CDR3 bases are TGTGCCAGCAGCCAGGGACTAGCGGGAGGGCGCTACGAGCAGTACTTC.

The chain carries TRBV5-4 and TRBJ2-7; TRBD1 or TRBD2 may be the D gene (6 bases each). The V end was cut by 4 bases, the J end by 5 bases, with 25 bases between. The CDR3 extends over 17 amino acids. The germline V gene has CDR1 SGHNT and CDR2 YYREEE (reference sequence). CDR3 in amino acids: CASSRQLGGITAHEQYF. CDR3 nucleotides: TGTGCCAGCAGCCGACAGTTGGGGGGCATTACGGCCCACGAGCAGTACTTC.

The V call is TRBV18, the J call TRBJ2-3, with TRBD2 identical over 8 bases. The germline V gene has CDR1 KGHSH and CDR2 LQKENI. J gave up 4 bases and V 1 base, and 4 bases lay outside the gene matches. The CDR3 covers 15 residues. The CDR3 reads CASSPQREPADTQYF. DNA of the CDR3: TGTGCCAGCTCACCACAGCGGGAGCCTGCAGATACGCAGTATTTT.

The rearrangement joins TRBV30 to TRBJ2-3; D is ambiguous. The CDR3 has 14 amino acids. Germline V gene lookup returns CDR1 GTSNPN and CDR2 SVGIG (reference sequence). V shed 7 bases and J shed 3 bases, with 17 bases lying between them. CDR3 loop: CALTYKEGTDTQYF. CDR3 sequence (DNA): TGTGCCTTGACATATAAGGAAGGGACAGATACGCAGTATTTT.

This rearrangement joins TRBV10-3 to TRBJ1-1, with TRBD1 matching over 9 bases. Germline values: CDR1 ENHRY, CDR2 SYGVKD. V dropped 2 bases and J dropped 0; count of bases not matched to a gene: 10. There are 18 residues in the CDR3. This chain's CDR3 is CAISEPPGQGSMNTEAFF. The CDR3 DNA sequence: TGTGCCATCAGTGAGCCCCCGGGACAGGGTAGCATGAACACTGAAGCTTTCTTT.

The genes are TRBV7-6 and TRBJ2-6; TRBD1 matches at 9 bases. Germline V CDR1 and CDR2: SGHVS, FNYEAQ. V shed 1 base and J 0 bases; nucleotides not matched to a gene: 7. CDR3 length: 19 amino acids. CDR3 nucleotide sequence: TGTGCCAGCAGCTTAGTGGCACAGGGGGCTCTCTCTGGGGCCAACGTCCTGACTTTC. It yields the protein CASSLVAQGALSGANVLTF.

This clone is a singleton in its sample. This chain uses TRBV6-5 with TRBJ2-1; weak D call: TRBD1 (5 bases). Germline CDR1 and CDR2: MNHEY and SVGAGI. The CDR3 is made up of 13 amino acids. Trimming took off 3 bases at V and 6 bases at J, with 9 bases between the two ends. In DNA, the CDR3 is TGTGCCAGCAGTTATAGGGGCCGCAATGAGCAGTTCTTC. Amino acids: CASSYRGRNEQFF.

With regard to this clone: Additional DNA sequences in this sample encode the identical CDR3. This sequence joins TRBV5-1 and TRBJ2-7; the D is unclear. The CDR3 spans 11 residues. Trimming took off 4 bases at V and 2 bases at J, with 4 bases between the two ends. Germline values: CDR1 SGHRS, CDR2 YFSETQ. The CDR3 reads CASSGAYEQYF. The CDR3, as DNA: TGCGCCAGCAGCGGGGCCTACGAGCAGTACTTC.

A word on this clone: The same CDR3 arises from other DNA sequences in this sample as well. V and J are TRBV11-3 and TRBJ1-3, with unresolved D. V was cut by 1 base and J by 4 bases, with 5 bases left in between. The CDR3 has 13 amino acids. Germline CDR1 reads SGHNT; CDR2 reads YENEEA. The CDR3 loop reads CASSLVSGNTIYF. The CDR3 DNA is TGTGCCAGCAGCTTAGTTTCCGGAAACACCATATATTTT.

Notes on this clone: Different DNA sequences within this sample yield the same CDR3. The chain uses TRBV29-1 and TRBJ2-7, with 10 positions matching TRBD1. This CDR3 is 12 amino acids long. Trimming cost V 4 bases and J 7 bases; bases outside gene matches: 4. CDR1 and CDR2 from the germline V gene are SQVTM and ANQGSEA. CDR3 coding DNA: TGCAGCGTTGGACAGGGGGCAGGAGAGCAGTACTTC. The encoded protein is CSVGQGAGEQYF.

V usage is TRBV11-2 and J usage is TRBJ2-7; D ambiguous. In germline, CDR1 is SGHAT, CDR2 FQNNGV. The CDR3 runs to 14 residues. Between the trimmed V and J ends, which lost 1 base and 7 bases, there was a span of 14 bases. The CDR3 loop reads CASSLVQTLGEQYF. The CDR3 DNA is TGTGCCAGCAGCTTAGTACAGACCTTAGGGGAGCAGTACTTC.

This clone is a singleton in its sample. The V gene is TRBV9, the J gene TRBJ1-2; TRBD1 aligns across 7 bases. The CDR3 runs to 14 residues. Germline assignment: CDR1 SGDLS and CDR2 YYNGEE. The V gene end was trimmed by 0 bases and the J gene end by 8 bases; junction bases not matched to a gene: 7. This chain's CDR3 is CASSVAVDRPGYTF. In DNA, the CDR3 is TGTGCCAGCAGCGTAGCCGTGGACAGGCCCGGCTACACCTTC. Filled out from reference TRBV9 and TRBJ1-2, the complete variable domain reads DSGVTQTPKHLITATGQRVTLRCSPRSGDLSVYWYQQSLDQGLQFLIQYYNGEERAKGNILERFSAQQFPDLHSELNLSSLELGDSALYFCASSVAVDRPGYTFGSGTRLTVV.

Comment on this clone: This sample also contains other DNA sequences that code for the same CDR3. The V gene is TRBV5-1, the J gene TRBJ2-2; no clear D. CDR1 and CDR2 (germline): SGHRS, YFSETQ. This CDR3 spans 14 amino acids. Between the trimmed V and J ends, which lost 1 base and 1 base, there was a span of 5 bases. Written as DNA, the CDR3 is TGCGCCAGCAGCTTGTCCGGGAACACCGGGGAGCTGTTTTTT. As protein: CASSLSGNTGELFF.

This clone was seen a handful of times. The chain employs TRBV30 and TRBJ2-3, with D unclear. Germline V CDR1 and CDR2: GTSNPN, SVGIG (reference sequence). The V gene lost 1 base and the J gene lost 3 bases, with 11 bases spanning the gap. The CDR3 has 14 residues. CDR3 region: CAWSDPRRTDTQYF. The CDR3 nucleotides read TGTGCCTGGAGTGACCCCAGAAGAACAGATACGCAGTATTTT.

The CDR3 sequence: CASSQVAREYEQYF. CDR3 coding DNA: TGCGCCAGCAGCCAAGTGGCCAGGGAATACGAGCAGTACTTC. This sequence joins TRBV4-1 and TRBJ2-7; possibly TRBD1 for D (5 bases). The CDR3 extends over 14 amino acids. Germline CDR1 and CDR2: MGHRA and YSYEKL. V was shortened by 1 base and J by 4 bases, with 11 bases between the two germline ends.

The V and J genes are TRBV6-4 and TRBJ2-7; TRBD1 agrees at 7 bases. The CDR3 extends over 13 amino acids. After removal of 3 bases from V and 6 bases from J, the junction contained 5 bases not matched to a gene. From germline, CDR1 is MRHNA and CDR2 SNTAGT. The CDR3 bases are TGTGCCAGCAGTGAATGGACAGGTAGCGAGCAGTACTTC. Protein sequence: CASSEWTGSEQYF.